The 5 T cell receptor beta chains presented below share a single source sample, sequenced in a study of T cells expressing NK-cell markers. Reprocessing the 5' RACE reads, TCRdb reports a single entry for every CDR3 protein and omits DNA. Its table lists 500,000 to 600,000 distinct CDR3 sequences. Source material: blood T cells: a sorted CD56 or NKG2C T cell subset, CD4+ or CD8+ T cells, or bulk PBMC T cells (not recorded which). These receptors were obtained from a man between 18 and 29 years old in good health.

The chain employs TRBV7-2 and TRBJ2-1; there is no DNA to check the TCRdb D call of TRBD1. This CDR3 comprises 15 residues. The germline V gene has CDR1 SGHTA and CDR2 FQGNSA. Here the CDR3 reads CASSDKGVSYNEQFF. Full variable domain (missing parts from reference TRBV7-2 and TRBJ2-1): GAGVSQSPSNKVTEKGKDVELRCDPISGHTALYWYRQSLGQGLEFLIYFQGNSAPDKSGLPSDRFSAERTGGSVSTLTIQRTQQEDSAVYLCASSDKGVSYNEQFFGPGTRLTVL.

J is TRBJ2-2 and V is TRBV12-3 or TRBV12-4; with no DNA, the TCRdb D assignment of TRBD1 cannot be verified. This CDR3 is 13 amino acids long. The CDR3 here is CASAKDWEGELFF.

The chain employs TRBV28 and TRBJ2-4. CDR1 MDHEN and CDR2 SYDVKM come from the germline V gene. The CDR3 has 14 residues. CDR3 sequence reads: CASSLLVLSNIQYF. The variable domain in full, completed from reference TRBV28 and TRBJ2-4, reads DVKVTQSSRYLVKRTGEKVFLECVQDMDHENMFWYRQDPGLGLRLIYFSYDVKMKEKGDIPEGYSVSREKKERFSLILESASTNQTSMYLCASSLLVLSNIQYFGAGTRLSVL.

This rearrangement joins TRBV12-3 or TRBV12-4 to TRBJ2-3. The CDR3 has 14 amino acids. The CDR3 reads CASTIGTSTDTQYF.

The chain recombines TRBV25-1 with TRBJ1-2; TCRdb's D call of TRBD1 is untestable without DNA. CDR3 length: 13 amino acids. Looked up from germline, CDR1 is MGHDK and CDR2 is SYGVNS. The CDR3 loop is CASIAGTGTGYTF.